This T cell receptor beta chain was found in a study of shared clonotypes between healthy human individuals. Turning to the study itself: Every donor yielded three CD4 naive, three CD4 memory, two CD8 naive and one CD8 memory plate.

CDR1 is MGHDK and CDR2 is SYGVNS in the germline V gene. The V and J ends lost 2 bases and 9 bases, in that order; junction bases with no gene match: 15. There are 16 residues in the CDR3. Generated by immunoSEQ multiplex PCR, the TCRdb table keeps only in-frame clones and is missing some. The top ten clones hold approximately 0.37% of a sample with 2 million to 3 million clones, 80% to 95% of them seen once. The chain carries TRBV25-1 and TRBJ2-5, with 7 bases matching TRBD1. The receptor was isolated from a young man in good health. Some clones in this sample may be carry-over from other donors' samples. The sample comprised naive CD4+ T cells from PBMCs. Subset here: CD45RA+ positively selected. CDR3 DNA sequence: TGTGCCAGCAGTGAAGAACAGAGGACAGGAGGTCGGGCCCAGTACTTC. It translates to CASSEEQRTGGRAQYF.